The text below deals with one TCR beta chain. The target of this receptor is not known. Nothing much larger sits one base from this clone, and base qualities are not available. The sample is drawn from a study of blood T cell repertoires in COVID-19 (dated by TCRdb to between 2020 and 2021). Study-level background: The collaborator samples originated in the United States, Italy and Spain and spanned the acute and convalescent phases of COVID-19. The prospective study material was composed of cDNA or gDNA derived from T cells, B-cell-depleted T cells, or PBMCs. The dataset comprised deeply sampled blood TCRbeta repertoires from subjects exposed to, actively infected with, or recovered from COVID-19. Where HLA class I and class II types were available, the types were taken from metadata supplied by the sample provider, not from assay-based typing. The samples were drawn from two sources: the first 160 participants of the ongoing ImmuneRACE study, and over 950 subjects contributed by 6 global collaborators. A freely available public database, intended as a resource for researchers studying the immune response to SARS-CoV-2, is where the repertoires were released. Nearly every sample came with metadata listing a de-identified subject ID, COVID-19 status, age in years and sex.

Whole blood was collected in K2EDTA tubes by collaborating institutions according to the institutions' own protocols. Collaborator samples were shipped for TCRbeta analysis as frozen whole blood, isolated PBMCs, or DNA extracted from either sample type. TCRbeta CDR3 regions were amplified from genomic DNA by means of the immunoSEQ Assay, a bias-controlled multiplex PCR. As for how the authors treated the data: The number of nucleated cells in each sample was estimated from the amplification of reference gene primers within the assay. To quantify the absolute abundance of each unique TCRbeta CDR3 rearrangement, sequence reads were collapsed and filtered. For each sample, productive Simpson clonality was calculated as the square root of Simpson's diversity index across productive rearrangements. This is the immuneACCESS table as TCRdb keeps it, with only in-frame sequences that have V and J called. A part of the clones is gone; compared with another copy, unresolved V genes explain less than half, and the rest is unexplained. The V and J calls and the clone size are those of that table, but D and trimming were determined from the DNA. The sample table records tens of thousands of clones; roughly nine tenths of these occur just once. The ten largest make up about 15% of the sample.

Broad study findings and their caveats: Clinical and demographic metadata were provided uncurated, with the amount varying by source and participant.

The sequence was collected from an elderly woman with active or convalescent COVID-19. The source material was peripheral blood.

The DNA sequence is TGTGCCAGCAGTTTGTGGGGCGGGGATGGCTACACCTTC. Its translation reads: CASSLWGGDGYTF. The sequence joins TRBV28 to TRBJ1-2; D gene: possibly TRBD1, on 5 matching bases. CDR1 and CDR2 are drawn from the germline V gene: MDHEN, SYDVKM. The V and J ends are trimmed by 3 bases and 6 bases, leaving 11 bases between them. Measured from the cysteine to the phenylalanine, the CDR3 is 13 residues long. The kept DNA is CDR3 alone, 39 bases in frame from the first base.